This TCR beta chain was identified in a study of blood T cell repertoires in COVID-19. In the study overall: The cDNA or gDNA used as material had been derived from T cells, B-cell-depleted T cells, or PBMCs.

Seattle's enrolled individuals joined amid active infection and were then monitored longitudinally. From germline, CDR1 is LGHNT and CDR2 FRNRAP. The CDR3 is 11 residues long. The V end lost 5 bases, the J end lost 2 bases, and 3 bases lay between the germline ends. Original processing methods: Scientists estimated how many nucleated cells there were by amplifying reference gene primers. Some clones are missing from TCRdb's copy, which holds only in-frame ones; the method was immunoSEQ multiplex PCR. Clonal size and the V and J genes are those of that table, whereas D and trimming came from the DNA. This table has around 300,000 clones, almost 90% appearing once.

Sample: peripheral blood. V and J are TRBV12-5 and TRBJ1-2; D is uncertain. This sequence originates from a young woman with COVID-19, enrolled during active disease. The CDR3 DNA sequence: TGTGCTAGTGGTGTAAACTATGGCTACACCTTC. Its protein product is CASGVNYGYTF.